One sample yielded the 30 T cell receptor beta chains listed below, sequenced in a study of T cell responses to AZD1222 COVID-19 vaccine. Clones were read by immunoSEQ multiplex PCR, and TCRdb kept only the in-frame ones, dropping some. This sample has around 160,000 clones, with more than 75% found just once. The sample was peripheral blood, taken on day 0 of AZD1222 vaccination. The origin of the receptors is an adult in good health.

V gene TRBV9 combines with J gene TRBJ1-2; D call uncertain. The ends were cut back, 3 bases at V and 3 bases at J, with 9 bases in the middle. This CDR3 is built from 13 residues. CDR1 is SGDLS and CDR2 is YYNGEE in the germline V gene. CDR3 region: CASSAQEDYGYTF. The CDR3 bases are TGTGCCAGCAGCGCCCAGGAGGACTATGGCTACACCTTC.

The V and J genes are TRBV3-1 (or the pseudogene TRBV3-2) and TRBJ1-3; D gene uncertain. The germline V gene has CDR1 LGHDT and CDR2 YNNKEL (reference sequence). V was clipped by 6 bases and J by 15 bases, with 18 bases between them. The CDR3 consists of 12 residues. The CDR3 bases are TGTGCCAGCAGTTTTACAGAAAATCCACCATATTTT. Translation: CASSFTENPPYF.

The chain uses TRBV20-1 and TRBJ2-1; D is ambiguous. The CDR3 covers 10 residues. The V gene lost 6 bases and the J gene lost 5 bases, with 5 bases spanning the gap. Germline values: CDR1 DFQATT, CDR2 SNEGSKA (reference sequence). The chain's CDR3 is CSALNNEQFF. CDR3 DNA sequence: TGCAGTGCCCTTAACAATGAGCAGTTCTTC.

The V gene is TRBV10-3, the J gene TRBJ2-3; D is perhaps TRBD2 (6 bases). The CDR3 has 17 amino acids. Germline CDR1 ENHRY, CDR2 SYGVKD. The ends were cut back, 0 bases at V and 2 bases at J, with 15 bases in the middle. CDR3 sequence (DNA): TGTGCCATCAGTGAGTCAGGAGGGAGAGGGACCACAGATACGCAGTATTTT. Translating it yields CAISESGGRGTTDTQYF.

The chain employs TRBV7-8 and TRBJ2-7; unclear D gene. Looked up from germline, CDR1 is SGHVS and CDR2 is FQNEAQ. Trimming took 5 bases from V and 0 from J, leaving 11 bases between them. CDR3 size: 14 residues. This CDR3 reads CASSPGPGSYEQYF. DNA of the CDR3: TGTGCCAGCAGCCCCGGACCTGGCTCCTACGAGCAGTACTTC.

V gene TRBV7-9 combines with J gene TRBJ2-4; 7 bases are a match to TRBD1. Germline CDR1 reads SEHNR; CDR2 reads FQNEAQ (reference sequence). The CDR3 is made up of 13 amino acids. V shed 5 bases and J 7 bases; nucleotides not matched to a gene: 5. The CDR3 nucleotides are TGTGCCAGCAGCCGTACGACAGGGAACATTCAGTACTTC. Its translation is CASSRTTGNIQYF.

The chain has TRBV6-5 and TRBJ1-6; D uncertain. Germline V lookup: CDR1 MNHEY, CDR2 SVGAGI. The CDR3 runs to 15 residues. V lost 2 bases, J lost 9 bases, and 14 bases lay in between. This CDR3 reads CASSYQSGVSSPLHF. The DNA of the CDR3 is TGTGCCAGCAGTTACCAATCGGGAGTGAGTTCACCCCTCCACTTT.

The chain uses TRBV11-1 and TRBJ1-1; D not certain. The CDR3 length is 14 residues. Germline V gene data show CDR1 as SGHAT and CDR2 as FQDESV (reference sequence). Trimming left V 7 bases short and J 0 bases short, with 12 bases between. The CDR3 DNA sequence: TGTGCCAGCACGAGGGCCGGCATGAACACTGAAGCTTTCTTT. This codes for CASTRAGMNTEAFF.

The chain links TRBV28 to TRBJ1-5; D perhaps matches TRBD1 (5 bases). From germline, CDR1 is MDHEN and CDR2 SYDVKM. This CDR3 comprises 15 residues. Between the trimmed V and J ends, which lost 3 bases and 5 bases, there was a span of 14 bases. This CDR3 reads CASSFQGIQYQPQHF. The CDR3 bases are TGTGCCAGCAGTTTTCAGGGTATCCAATATCAGCCCCAGCATTTT.

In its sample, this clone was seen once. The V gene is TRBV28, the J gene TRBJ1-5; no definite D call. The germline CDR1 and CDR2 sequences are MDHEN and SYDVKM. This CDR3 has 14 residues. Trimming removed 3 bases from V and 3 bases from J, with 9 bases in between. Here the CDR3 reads CASSFLQPNQPQHF. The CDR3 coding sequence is TGTGCCAGCAGTTTTTTGCAGCCCAATCAGCCCCAGCATTTT.

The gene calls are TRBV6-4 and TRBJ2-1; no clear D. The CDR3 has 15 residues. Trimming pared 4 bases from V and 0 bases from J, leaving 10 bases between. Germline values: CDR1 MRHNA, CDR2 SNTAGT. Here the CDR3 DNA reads TGTGCCAGCAGTGCGGCCGAGAGCTCCTACAATGAGCAGTTCTTC. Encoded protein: CASSAAESSYNEQFF.

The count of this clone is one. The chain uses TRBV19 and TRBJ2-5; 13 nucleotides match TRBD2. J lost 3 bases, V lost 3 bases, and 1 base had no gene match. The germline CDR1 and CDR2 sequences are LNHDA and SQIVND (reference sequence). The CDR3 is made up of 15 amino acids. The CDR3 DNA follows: TGTGCCAGTAGTATCGGACTAGCGGGAGAAGAGACCCAGTACTTC. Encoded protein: CASSIGLAGEETQYF.

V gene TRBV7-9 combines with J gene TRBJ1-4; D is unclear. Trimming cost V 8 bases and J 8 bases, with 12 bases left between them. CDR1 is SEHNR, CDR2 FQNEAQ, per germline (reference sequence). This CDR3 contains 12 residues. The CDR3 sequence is CASEELGEKLFF. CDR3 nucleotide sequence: TGTGCCAGCGAGGAGTTGGGCGAAAAACTGTTTTTT.

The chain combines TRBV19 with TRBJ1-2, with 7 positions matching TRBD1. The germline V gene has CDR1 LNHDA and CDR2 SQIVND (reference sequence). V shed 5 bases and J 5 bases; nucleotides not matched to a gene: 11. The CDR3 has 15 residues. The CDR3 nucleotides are TGTGCCAGTAGTCGAAGAGACAGGGCGCTTTATGGCTACACCTTC. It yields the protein CASSRRDRALYGYTF.

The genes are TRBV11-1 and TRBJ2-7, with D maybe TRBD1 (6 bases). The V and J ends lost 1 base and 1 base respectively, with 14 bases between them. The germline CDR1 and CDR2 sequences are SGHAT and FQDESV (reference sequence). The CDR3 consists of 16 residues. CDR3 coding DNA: TGTGCCAGCAGCTTAGACACAGGGTACGGTTCCTACGAGCAGTACTTC. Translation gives CASSLDTGYGSYEQYF. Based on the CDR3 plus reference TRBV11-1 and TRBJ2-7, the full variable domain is EAEVAQSPRYKITEKSQAVAFWCDPISGHATLYWYRQILGQGPELLVQFQDESVVDDSQLPKDRFSAERLKGVDSTLKIQPAELGDSAMYLCASSLDTGYGSYEQYFGPGTRLTVT.

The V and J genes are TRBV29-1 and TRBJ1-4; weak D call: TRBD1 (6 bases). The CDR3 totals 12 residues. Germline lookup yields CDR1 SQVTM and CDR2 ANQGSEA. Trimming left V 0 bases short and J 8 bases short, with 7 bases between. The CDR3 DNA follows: TGCAGCGTTGAAGACAGGGGCGAAAAACTGTTTTTT. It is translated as CSVEDRGEKLFF. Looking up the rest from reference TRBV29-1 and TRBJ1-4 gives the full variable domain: SAVISQKPSRDICQRGTSLTIQCQVDSQVTMMFWYRQQPGQSLTLIATANQGSEATYESGFVIDKFPISRPNLTFSTLTVSNMSPEDSSIYLCSVEDRGEKLFFGSGTQLSVL.

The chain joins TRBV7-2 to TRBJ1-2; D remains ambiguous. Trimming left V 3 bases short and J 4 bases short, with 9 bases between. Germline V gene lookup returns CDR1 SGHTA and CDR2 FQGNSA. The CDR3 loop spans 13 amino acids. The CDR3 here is CASSLITSYGYTF. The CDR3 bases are TGTGCCAGCAGCTTGATCACCAGCTATGGCTACACCTTC.

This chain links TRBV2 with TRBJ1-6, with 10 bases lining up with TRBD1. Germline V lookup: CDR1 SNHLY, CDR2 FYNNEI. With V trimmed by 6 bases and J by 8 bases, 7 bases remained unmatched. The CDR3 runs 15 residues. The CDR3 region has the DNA TGTGCCAGCAGATTAATGGACAGGGGGTATTCACCCCTCCACTTT. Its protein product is CASRLMDRGYSPLHF.

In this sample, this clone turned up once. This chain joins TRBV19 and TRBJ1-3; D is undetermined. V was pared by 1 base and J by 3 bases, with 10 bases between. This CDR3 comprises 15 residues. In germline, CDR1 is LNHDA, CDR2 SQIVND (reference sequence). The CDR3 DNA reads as TGTGCCAGTAGTATAGTCATAGGGTATGGAAACACCATATATTTT. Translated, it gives CASSIVIGYGNTIYF.

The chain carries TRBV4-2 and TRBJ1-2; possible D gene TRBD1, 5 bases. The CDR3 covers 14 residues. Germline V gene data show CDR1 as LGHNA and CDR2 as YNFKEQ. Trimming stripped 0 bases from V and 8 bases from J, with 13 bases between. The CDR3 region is CASSQEFGGWGYTF. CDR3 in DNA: TGTGCCAGCAGCCAAGAATTCGGGGGGTGGGGCTACACCTTC.

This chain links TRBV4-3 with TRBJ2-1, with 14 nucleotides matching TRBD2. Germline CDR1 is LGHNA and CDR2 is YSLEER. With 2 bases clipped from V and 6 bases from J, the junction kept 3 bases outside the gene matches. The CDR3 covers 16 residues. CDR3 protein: CASSQRLAGGPNEQFF. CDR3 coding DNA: TGCGCCAGCAGCCAACGACTAGCGGGAGGGCCCAATGAGCAGTTCTTC.

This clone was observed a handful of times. The CDR3 reads CASSYQDREPYGYTF. In nucleotides, the CDR3 is TGTGCCAGCAGTTACCAGGACAGGGAGCCTTATGGCTACACCTTC. The rearrangement joins TRBV6-5 to TRBJ1-2; 8 bases map to TRBD1. Unmatched junction bases numbered 7, after V lost 2 bases and J lost 5 bases. The CDR3 totals 15 residues. Germline V CDR1 and CDR2: MNHEY, SVGAGI.

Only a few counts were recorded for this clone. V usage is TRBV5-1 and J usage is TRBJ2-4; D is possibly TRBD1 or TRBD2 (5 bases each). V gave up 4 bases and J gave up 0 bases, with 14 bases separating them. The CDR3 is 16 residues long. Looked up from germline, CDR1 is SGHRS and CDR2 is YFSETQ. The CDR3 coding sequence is TGCGCCAGCAGCCTGTCTGGGGGAGAAGCCAAAAACATTCAGTACTTC. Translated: CASSLSGGEAKNIQYF.

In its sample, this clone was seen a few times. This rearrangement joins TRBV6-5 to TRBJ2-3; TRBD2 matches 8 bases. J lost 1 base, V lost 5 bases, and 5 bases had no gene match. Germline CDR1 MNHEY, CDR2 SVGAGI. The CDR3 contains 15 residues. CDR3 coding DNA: TGTGCCAGCAGTCCATTGACTAGCGGCACAGATACGCAGTATTTT. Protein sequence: CASSPLTSGTDTQYF.

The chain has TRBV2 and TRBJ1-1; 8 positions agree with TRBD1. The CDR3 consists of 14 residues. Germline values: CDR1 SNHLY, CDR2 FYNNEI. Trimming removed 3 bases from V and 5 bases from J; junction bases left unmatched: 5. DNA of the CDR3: TGTGCCAGCAGTGATGAACAGGGGGGGACTGAAGCTTTCTTT. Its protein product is CASSDEQGGTEAFF.

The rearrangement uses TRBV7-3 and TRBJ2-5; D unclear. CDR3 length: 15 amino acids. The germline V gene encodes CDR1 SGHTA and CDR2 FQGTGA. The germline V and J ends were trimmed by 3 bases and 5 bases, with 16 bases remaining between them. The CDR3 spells CASSLGSGHLETQYF. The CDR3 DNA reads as TGTGCCAGCAGCTTGGGCAGTGGGCATCTGGAGACCCAGTACTTC.

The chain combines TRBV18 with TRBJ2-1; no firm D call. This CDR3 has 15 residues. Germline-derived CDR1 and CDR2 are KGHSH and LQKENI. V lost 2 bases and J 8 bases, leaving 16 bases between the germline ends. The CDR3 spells CASSPLDGSAYEQFF. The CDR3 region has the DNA TGTGCCAGCTCACCATTAGACGGTTCTGCGTATGAGCAGTTCTTC.

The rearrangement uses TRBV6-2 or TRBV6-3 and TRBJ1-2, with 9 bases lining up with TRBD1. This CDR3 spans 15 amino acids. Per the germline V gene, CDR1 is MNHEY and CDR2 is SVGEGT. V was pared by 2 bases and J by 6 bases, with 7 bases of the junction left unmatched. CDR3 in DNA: TGTGCCAGCAGTTACATGGGACAGGGAATTAATGGCTACACCTTC. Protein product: CASSYMGQGINGYTF.

CDR3 protein: CASSGISPLHF. CDR3 coding DNA: TGTGCCAGCAGTGGGATCTCACCCCTCCACTTT. The chain joins TRBV2 to TRBJ1-6; D gene unclear. There are 11 residues in the CDR3. The V gene lost 4 bases and the J gene lost 10 bases, with 5 bases spanning the gap. The germline V gene has CDR1 SNHLY and CDR2 FYNNEI.

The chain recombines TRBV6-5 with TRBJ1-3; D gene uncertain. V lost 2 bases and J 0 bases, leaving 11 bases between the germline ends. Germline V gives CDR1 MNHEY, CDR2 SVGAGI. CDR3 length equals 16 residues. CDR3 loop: CASSYSGMNSGNTIYF. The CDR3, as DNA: TGTGCCAGCAGTTACAGCGGGATGAACTCTGGAAACACCATATATTTT.